This T cell receptor beta chain came from a study of blood T cell repertoires in COVID-19 (TCRdb year 2020). Regarding the study in general: The collaborator samples originated in the United States, Italy and Spain and spanned the acute and convalescent phases of COVID-19. A de-identified subject ID, COVID-19 status, age in years and sex were almost always included in the sample metadata. Subjects who had been exposed to COVID-19, were actively infected with it, or had recovered from it provided the deeply sampled blood TCRbeta repertoires that made up the dataset. The material from the prospective study consisted of cDNA or gDNA derived from T cells, B-cell-depleted T cells, or PBMCs. Samples came from the ongoing ImmuneRACE study (first 160 participants) plus 1,254 subjects from 6 global collaborators. Where available, HLA class I and class II types were obtained from metadata supplied by the sample provider rather than from assay-based typing. The repertoires were made available in a free public database intended to serve as a resource for research on the immune response to SARS-CoV-2. What the work shows at the level of the full study, not this receptor alone: The quantity of clinical and demographic metadata differed by source and by participant and was supplied without curation.

The immunoSEQ Assay, a bias-controlled multiplex PCR, was used to amplify TCRbeta CDR3 regions from genomic DNA. On the study's bioinformatics: Within the assay, amplification of reference gene primers was used to estimate how many nucleated cells each sample contained. Sequence reads were collapsed and filtered to measure the absolute abundance of every unique TCRbeta CDR3 rearrangement. Productive Simpson clonality was computed per sample as the square root of Simpson's diversity index over productive rearrangements. Imported from immuneACCESS, the table was reduced by TCRdb to in-frame sequences with V and J called. These copies leave out some clones; in studies compared against another copy, an unresolved V gene accounts for under half, and the cause of the remainder is not known. V, J and clone size were drawn from that table, and D and trimming were deduced from the DNA. For this sample the table gives some 200,000 clones, of which 87% were detected only once. The top ten clones comprise about a tenth of the sample.

In the prospective study, participants were roughly 18 to 100 years old, resided in about 25 geographic areas of the United States, and were enrolled through a virtual design. In the prospective study, participants were assigned to cohorts based on the clinical history participants reported in a screening survey and a study questionnaire. In the prospective study, whole blood, serum and a nasopharyngeal or oropharyngeal swab were collected from each participant by mobile phlebotomists. Participants in the prospective study had the option to provide additional blood draws and questionnaires over an approximately two-month period. Blood samples from the prospective study were shipped frozen or at room temperature prior to DNA extraction. About this clone: This receptor's antigen is unknown. Base-call qualities are not available, and no considerably larger clone is one nucleotide away.

From the cysteine through the phenylalanine, the CDR3 covers 15 amino acids. Only the CDR3 DNA is retained, 45 bases long and in frame from the first base. Trimming removed 3 bases from V and 5 bases from J; the gene matches leave 2 bases unexplained. The germline V gene encodes CDR1 MDHEN and CDR2 SYDVKM. The sequence links TRBV28 to TRBJ2-4; 12 central bases correspond to TRBD2. Sequencing was carried out using PBMCs or T cells enriched from blood (not recorded which). The source is a man in his late teens or twenties with acute COVID-19. CDR3 loop: CASSLLAGGENIQYF. The bases are TGTGCCAGCAGTTTGCTAGCGGGAGGGGAAAACATTCAGTACTTC.